Listed below are T cell receptor beta chains from one sample, sequenced in a study of glioma-infiltrating T cells after dendritic cell vaccination. Measured with immunoSEQ multiplex PCR; TCRdb has only the in-frame clones, and not every one. Of around 89,000 clones detected, 80% to 90% appear once; the ten largest clones hold about a sixth. Sequencing used blood, obtained before dendritic cell vaccination. The origin of the receptors is a human donor with glioblastoma. The CDR3 runs from the conserved cysteine through the conserved F or W. A D gene is named only where the DNA matches it firmly. Expanded clones are given a class, and other clones once, few, many or no size at all.

d_gene,v_gene,j_gene,abundance,CDR3nt,CDR3aa
-,TRBV6-1,TRBJ2-7,once,TGTGCCAGCAGTGCCGAAGGTAGCGGCGCAATCTACGAGCAGTACTTC,CASSAEGSGAIYEQYF
-,TRBV29-1,TRBJ1-2,-,TGCAGCGTGAATACGGACAGTCCGTATGGCTACACCTTC,CSVNTDSPYGYTF
TRBD1,TRBV6-1,TRBJ2-5,-,TGTGCCAGCAGAAGGGGGACAGGGGGTCAAGAGACCCAGTACTTC,CASRRGTGGQETQYF
-,TRBV11-2,TRBJ1-1,-,TGTGCCAGCAGCCTCCGCGCGGCTATGAACACTGAAGCTTTCTTT,CASSLRAAMNTEAFF
TRBD2,TRBV27,TRBJ2-3,-,TGTGCCAGCACCCGGGGGGGGATTACAGATACGCAGTATTTT,CASTRGGITDTQYF
-,TRBV6-1,TRBJ2-7,-,TGTGCCAGCAGGGGGCTACAAGCCTACGAGCAGTACTTC,CASRGLQAYEQYF
-,TRBV30,TRBJ1-2,-,TGTGCCTCGACAGTTAACTATGGCTACACCTTC,CASTVNYGYTF
-,TRBV27,TRBJ2-7,-,TGTGCCAGCAGTCCCGGTTTAGCCTACGAGCAGTACTTC,CASSPGLAYEQYF
-,TRBV6-5,TRBJ1-5,-,TGTGCCAGCAGTCGTACAGTTAGCAATCAGCCCCAGCATTTT,CASSRTVSNQPQHF
-,TRBV5-6,TRBJ2-7,-,TGTGCCAGCAGCTTATTATCGAGGGGGGGGTCTTCATCCTACGAGCAGTACTTC,CASSLLSRGGSSSYEQYF
TRBD1,TRBV6-5,TRBJ1-4,-,TGTGCCAGCAGCTTAACAGGGGTTGGTGAAAAACTGTTTTTT,CASSLTGVGEKLFF
TRBD1,TRBV6-6,TRBJ1-2,-,TGTGCCAGCAGATCAGGGACAGGCAGTAACTATGGCTACACCTTC,CASRSGTGSNYGYTF
-,TRBV7-9,TRBJ1-5,-,TGTGCCAGCAGCCCTGAGGAAGAAAATCAGCCCCAGCATTTT,CASSPEEENQPQHF
TRBD2,TRBV18,TRBJ2-7,-,TGTGCCAGCTCACTTGGGCCCCCTGGGACTAGCGGGAACTACGAGCAGTACTTC,CASSLGPPGTSGNYEQYF
-,TRBV30,TRBJ1-4,-,TGTGCCTGGAGTGTACTAAAAGGAGAAAAACTGTTTTTT,CAWSVLKGEKLFF